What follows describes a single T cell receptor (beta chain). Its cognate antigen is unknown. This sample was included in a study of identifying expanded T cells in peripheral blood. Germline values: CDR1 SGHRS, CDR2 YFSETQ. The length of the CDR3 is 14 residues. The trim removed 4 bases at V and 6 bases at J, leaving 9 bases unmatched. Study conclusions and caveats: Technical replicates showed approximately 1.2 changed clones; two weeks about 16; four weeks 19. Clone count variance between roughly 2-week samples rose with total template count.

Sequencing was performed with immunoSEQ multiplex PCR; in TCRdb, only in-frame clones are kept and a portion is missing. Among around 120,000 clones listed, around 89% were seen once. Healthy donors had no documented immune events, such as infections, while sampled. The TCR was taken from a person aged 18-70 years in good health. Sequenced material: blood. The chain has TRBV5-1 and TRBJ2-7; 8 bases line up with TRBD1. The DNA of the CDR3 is TGCGCCAGCAGCGCCGACAGGGGAGTTATCGAGCAGTACTTC. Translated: CASSADRGVIEQYF.